Listed here are 23 T cell receptor beta chains from one sample, sequenced in a study of radiotherapy plus CTLA-4 blockade in lung cancer. Some clones are missing from TCRdb's copy, which holds only in-frame ones; the method was immunoSEQ multiplex PCR. Altogether approximately 65,000 clones are present, about 80% being singletons, with the ten largest covering 4.4%. The sequencing here drew on peripheral blood, taken from a patient treated with radiotherapy plus ipilimumab. These receptors came from a human donor with non-small cell lung cancer who had a complete response to radiotherapy plus ipilimumab.

The J gene is TRBJ2-7, the V gene TRBV25-1; D unresolved. Per germline, CDR1 MGHDK and CDR2 SYGVNS. Trimming removed 2 bases from V and 2 bases from J, with 4 bases in between. This CDR3 has 12 residues. The CDR3 sequence is CASSEGPYEQYF. CDR3 nucleotides: TGTGCCAGCAGTGAAGGGCCCTACGAGCAGTACTTC.

This clone has just one count. The chain has TRBV7-6 and TRBJ1-6; 7 bases line up with TRBD1. Germline trimming cut 5 bases from V and 8 bases from J; bases unmatched to any gene: 6. The CDR3 consists of 14 residues. The V gene's germline CDR1 is SGHVS and CDR2 FNYEAQ. The CDR3 DNA reads TGTGCCAGCAGCCTGGGACAGAAAGATTCACCCCTCCACTTT. Translated: CASSLGQKDSPLHF.

V and J are TRBV29-1 and TRBJ2-5, with D uncertain. The CDR3 contains 14 residues. The germline V and J ends were trimmed by 4 bases and 5 bases, with 17 bases remaining between them. CDR1 and CDR2 (germline): SQVTM, ANQGSEA. The CDR3 DNA reads TGCAGCGTTGCGAATCCTCCGGGCCAGGAGACCCAGTACTTC. Translation gives CSVANPPGQETQYF.

The chain couples TRBV29-1 to TRBJ2-1, with TRBD1 identical over 9 bases. The junction had 12 bases not matched to a gene; V was cut back by 7 bases and J by 8 bases. The CDR3 consists of 14 residues. The germline gives CDR1 SQVTM, CDR2 ANQGSEA. The DNA of the CDR3 is TGCAGCGCTACCGGGACAGGGAGGAGGGATGAGCAGTTCTTC. This encodes CSATGTGRRDEQFF.

This chain joins TRBV7-2 and TRBJ1-1; tentative D call: TRBD1 (6 bases). This CDR3 has 13 amino acids. Per germline, CDR1 SGHTA and CDR2 FQGNSA. Between the trimmed V and J ends, which lost 8 bases and 5 bases, there was a span of 15 bases. CDR3 bases: TGTGCCAGCCGAGACCAGGGGAGGACTGAAGCTTTCTTT. It encodes CASRDQGRTEAFF.

CDR3 in DNA: TGTGCCAGCTCTTTTTACCAGGGGGTACAAGAGACCCAGTACTTC. The encoded protein is CASSFYQGVQETQYF. The chain combines TRBV18 with TRBJ2-5; 7 bases line up with TRBD1. This CDR3 is 15 amino acids long. With V trimmed by 6 bases and J by 2 bases, 9 bases remained unmatched. Germline CDR1 is KGHSH and CDR2 is LQKENI. Together with reference TRBV18 and TRBJ2-5, the CDR3 gives the full variable domain: NAGVMQNPRHLVRRRGQEARLRCSPMKGHSHVYWYRQLPEEGLKFMVYLQKENIIDESGMPKERFSAEFPKEGPSILRIQQVVRGDSAAYFCASSFYQGVQETQYFGPGTRLLVL.

This rearrangement joins TRBV30 to TRBJ1-2; TRBD1 aligns across 8 bases. CDR1 is GTSNPN, CDR2 SVGIG, per germline (reference sequence). This CDR3 comprises 20 residues. V shed 5 bases and J 8 bases; nucleotides not matched to a gene: 31. In DNA form, the CDR3 reads TGTGCCTGGTGGGGTCACAACGATAACCCGGGACAGGCCATTTTCGGGGGCTACACCTTC. Protein: CAWWGHNDNPGQAIFGGYTF.

The rearrangement joins TRBV4-3 to TRBJ1-2, with 7 bases that match TRBD1. The germline V gene has CDR1 LGHNA and CDR2 YSLEER. There are 15 residues in the CDR3. V gave up 4 bases and J gave up 0 bases; unmatched junction bases: 5. The CDR3 DNA is TGCGCCAGCAGCCCCTCCGGGACAGCTAACTATGGCTACACCTTC. It translates to CASSPSGTANYGYTF.

The rearrangement joins TRBV6-6 to TRBJ1-2; D possibly corresponds to TRBD1 (6 bases). Looked up from germline, CDR1 is MNHNY and CDR2 is SVGAGI (reference sequence). The V end lost 4 bases, the J end lost 0 bases, and 9 bases lay between the germline ends. There are 14 residues in the CDR3. DNA for the CDR3: TGTGCCAGCAGTTTCGGGGGCCCTAACTATGGCTACACCTTC. Protein product: CASSFGGPNYGYTF.

The rearrangement uses TRBV14 and TRBJ1-2; D might be TRBD1 (6 bases). The germline CDR1 and CDR2 sequences are SGHDN and FVKESK. Trimming took off 4 bases at V and 5 bases at J, with 8 bases between the two ends. The CDR3 consists of 12 residues. The CDR3 loop is CASSPQGYGYTF. The CDR3 nucleotides read TGTGCCAGCAGCCCGCAGGGGTATGGCTACACCTTC.

The J gene is TRBJ1-5, the V gene TRBV19, with D maybe TRBD1 (6 bases). The germline V and J ends were trimmed by 6 bases and 1 base, with 13 bases remaining between them. The CDR3 consists of 15 residues. Germline loops: CDR1 LNHDA, CDR2 SQIVND (reference sequence). Here the CDR3 reads CASRREGVSNQPQHF. CDR3 in DNA: TGTGCCAGTAGGAGAGAGGGGGTGAGCAATCAGCCCCAGCATTTT.

This sequence joins TRBV5-1 and TRBJ1-5, with a tentative D call TRBD1 (6 bases). Germline CDR1 and CDR2: SGHRS and YFSETQ. The CDR3 runs to 14 residues. The V gene lost 1 base and the J gene lost 5 bases, with 10 bases spanning the gap. CDR3: CASSLTGLDQPQHF. The CDR3 region has the DNA TGCGCCAGCAGCTTGACAGGGTTGGATCAGCCCCAGCATTTT.

In its sample, this clone was seen once. This chain connects TRBV6-6 to TRBJ1-3; D call uncertain. The germline CDR1 and CDR2 sequences are MNHNY and SVGAGI (reference sequence). V lost 5 bases to trimming and J lost 11 bases, with 10 bases between them. The CDR3 has 11 amino acids. The CDR3 sequence is CASSITRPIYF. The CDR3 nucleotides are TGTGCCAGCAGTATTACCAGGCCCATATATTTT.

The chain links TRBV27 to TRBJ2-2; the D gene is possibly TRBD2 (6 bases). V dropped 4 bases and J dropped 4 bases, with 16 bases sitting between them. Germline V gene data show CDR1 as MNHEY and CDR2 as SMNVEV (reference sequence). The length of the CDR3 is 16 residues. In DNA form, the CDR3 reads TGTGCCAGCAGTTCCCTTGTCGGGAGAGTCACCGGGGAGCTGTTTTTT. This gives the protein CASSSLVGRVTGELFF.

The V and J genes are TRBV27 and TRBJ1-2; D remains ambiguous. V lost 3 bases, J lost 8 bases, and 13 bases lay in between. Germline assignment: CDR1 MNHEY and CDR2 SMNVEV (reference sequence). CDR3 length: 13 amino acids. CDR3: CASSLRGLRGYTF. CDR3 nucleotides: TGTGCCAGCAGTTTGCGCGGGCTACGGGGCTACACCTTC.

This chain uses TRBV18 with TRBJ1-5; D not certain. CDR3 length: 15 residues. Germline V gene sequence: CDR1 KGHSH, CDR2 LQKENI. V dropped 0 bases and J dropped 0 bases, with 6 bases sitting between them. CDR3 DNA sequence: TGTGCCAGCTCACCACCGACAACTAGCAATCAGCCCCAGCATTTT. Translated, it gives CASSPPTTSNQPQHF.

The rearrangement joins TRBV19 to TRBJ1-3, with D possibly being TRBD1 (6 bases). With 10 bases removed from V and 4 bases from J, the gap between germline ends came to 17 bases. Germline CDR1 LNHDA, CDR2 SQIVND (reference sequence). This CDR3 has 14 amino acids. This CDR3 reads CATQRGAGGNTIYF. CDR3 coding DNA: TGTGCCACCCAACGGGGGGCAGGGGGAAACACCATATATTTT.

The rearrangement links TRBV18 to TRBJ1-2, with D possibly TRBD1 on 5 matching bases. CDR1 is KGHSH and CDR2 is LQKENI in the germline V gene. V lost 2 bases, J lost 4 bases, and 5 bases lay in between. CDR3 length equals 12 residues. The CDR3 here is CASSPGGYGYTF. In DNA, the CDR3 is TGTGCCAGCTCACCAGGGGGCTATGGCTACACCTTC.

The CDR3 spells CASSLTRSNYGYTF. In nucleotides, the CDR3 is TGTGCCAGCAGCTTGACCAGGTCTAACTATGGCTACACCTTC. This chain joins TRBV5-5 and TRBJ1-2, with D uncertain. Trimming pared 1 base from V and 0 bases from J, leaving 7 bases between. Per the germline V gene, CDR1 is SGHKS and CDR2 is YYEKEE (reference sequence). This CDR3 has 14 residues.

J is TRBJ1-2 and V is TRBV19; TRBD1 matches at 8 bases. From germline, CDR1 is LNHDA and CDR2 SQIVND (reference sequence). The CDR3 has 14 amino acids. V shed 5 bases and J 7 bases; nucleotides not matched to a gene: 9. In nucleotides, the CDR3 is TGTGCCAGTAGTCTGACCGGACAGGGATCTGGCTACACCTTC. Translation gives CASSLTGQGSGYTF.

The chain joins TRBV10-3 to TRBJ1-1, with a possible D match to TRBD1 (6 bases). The V end was cut by 5 bases, the J end by 0 bases, with 7 bases between. CDR1 ENHRY and CDR2 SYGVKD come from the germline V gene. This CDR3 is 13 amino acids long. The CDR3 reads CAISQGLNTEAFF. The CDR3 coding sequence is TGTGCCATCAGTCAGGGGTTGAACACTGAAGCTTTCTTT.

This clone was seen a few times. This chain links TRBV7-9 with TRBJ2-7, with D tentatively TRBD1 or TRBD2 (5 bases each). Per germline, CDR1 SEHNR and CDR2 FQNEAQ (reference sequence). The CDR3 is 13 residues long. Trimming pared 4 bases from V and 0 bases from J, leaving 7 bases between. The chain's CDR3 is CASSYGGSYEQYF. The CDR3 nucleotides read TGTGCCAGCAGCTATGGGGGCTCCTACGAGCAGTACTTC.

V and J are TRBV19 and TRBJ1-1; the D is unclear. V was pared by 1 base and J by 4 bases, with 13 bases between. Germline CDR1 and CDR2: LNHDA and SQIVND (reference sequence). This CDR3 is built from 15 residues. The CDR3 region is CASSIASLPGTEAFF. The CDR3 coding sequence is TGTGCCAGTAGTATAGCGTCCCTCCCGGGCACTGAAGCTTTCTTT.